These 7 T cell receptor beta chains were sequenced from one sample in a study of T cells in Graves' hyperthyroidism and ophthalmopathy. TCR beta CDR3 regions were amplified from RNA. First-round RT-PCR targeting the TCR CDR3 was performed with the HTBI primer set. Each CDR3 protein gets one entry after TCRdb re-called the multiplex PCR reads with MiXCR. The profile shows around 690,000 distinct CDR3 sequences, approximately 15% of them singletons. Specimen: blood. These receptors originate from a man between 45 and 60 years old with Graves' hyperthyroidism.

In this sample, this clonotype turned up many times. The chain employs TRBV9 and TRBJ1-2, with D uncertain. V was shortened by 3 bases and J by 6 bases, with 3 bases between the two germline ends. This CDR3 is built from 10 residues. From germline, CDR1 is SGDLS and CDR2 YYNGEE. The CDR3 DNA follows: TGTGCCAGCAGCGGAAATGGCTACACCTTC. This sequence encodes CASSGNGYTF.

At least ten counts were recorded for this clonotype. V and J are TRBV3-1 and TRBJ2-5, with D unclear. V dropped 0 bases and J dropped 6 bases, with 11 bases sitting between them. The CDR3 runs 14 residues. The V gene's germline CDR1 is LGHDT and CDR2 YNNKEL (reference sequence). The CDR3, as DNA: TGTGCCAGCAGCCAAGATACGGGTCAGAAGACCCAGTACTTC. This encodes CASSQDTGQKTQYF.

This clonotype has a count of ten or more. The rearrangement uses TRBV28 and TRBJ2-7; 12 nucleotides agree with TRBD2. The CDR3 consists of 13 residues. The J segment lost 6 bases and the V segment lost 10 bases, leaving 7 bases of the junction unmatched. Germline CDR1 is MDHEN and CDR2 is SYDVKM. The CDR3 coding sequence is TGTGCCACCCTAGCGGGAGGGTCGGGCGAGCAGTACTTC. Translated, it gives CATLAGGSGEQYF.

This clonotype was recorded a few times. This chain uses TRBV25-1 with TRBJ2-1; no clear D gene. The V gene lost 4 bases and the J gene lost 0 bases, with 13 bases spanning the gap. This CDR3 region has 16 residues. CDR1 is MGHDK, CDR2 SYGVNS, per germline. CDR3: CASSALTLSSYNEQFF. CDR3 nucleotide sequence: TGTGCCAGCAGTGCCCTCACCTTGAGCTCCTACAATGAGCAGTTCTTC.

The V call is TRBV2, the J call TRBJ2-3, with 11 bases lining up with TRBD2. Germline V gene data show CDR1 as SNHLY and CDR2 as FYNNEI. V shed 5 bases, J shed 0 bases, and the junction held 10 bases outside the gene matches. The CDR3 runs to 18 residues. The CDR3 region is CASSPTGTSGKSTDTQYF. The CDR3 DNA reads TGTGCCAGCAGTCCGACAGGGACTAGCGGAAAAAGCACAGATACGCAGTATTTT.

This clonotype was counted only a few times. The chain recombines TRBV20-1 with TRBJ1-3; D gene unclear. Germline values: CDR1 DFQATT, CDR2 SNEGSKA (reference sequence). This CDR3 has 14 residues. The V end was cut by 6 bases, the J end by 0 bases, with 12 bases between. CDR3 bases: TGCAGTGCCCCAGACGGTGGCTCTGGAAACACCATATATTTT. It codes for CSAPDGGSGNTIYF.

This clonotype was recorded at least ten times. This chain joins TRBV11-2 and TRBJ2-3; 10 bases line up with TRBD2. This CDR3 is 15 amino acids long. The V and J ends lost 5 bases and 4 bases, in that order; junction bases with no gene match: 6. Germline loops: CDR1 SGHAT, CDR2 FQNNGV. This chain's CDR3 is CASSRTSGFPDTQYF. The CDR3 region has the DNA TGTGCCAGCAGCCGGACTAGCGGTTTTCCAGATACGCAGTATTTT.